The T cell receptor (beta chain) described here comes from a study of blood T cell repertoires in COVID-19. Looking at the study overall: There were acute and convalescent COVID-19 samples, and they came from the United States, Italy and Spain.

Trimming left V 3 bases short and J 3 bases short, with 5 bases between. The CDR3 has 12 residues. The germline gives CDR1 LNHDA, CDR2 SQIVND (reference sequence). Sequencing used immunoSEQ multiplex PCR; TCRdb keeps in-frame clones, though not all of them. The repertoire has around 100,000 clones, more than 75% of them found once; the top ten carry 9.5% to 10%. The TCR originated in a man aged 60 to 69 with active or convalescent COVID-19. This chain links TRBV19 with TRBJ1-1; D is unresolved. The sequencing sample was made of peripheral blood. CDR3 sequence: CASSIGYTEAFF. The CDR3 nucleotides are TGTGCCAGTAGTATCGGGTACACTGAAGCTTTCTTT.